This TCR beta chain appears in the sequencing data of a study of CD8+ T cells in alopecia areata. Study-level information: Tofacitinib dosing lasted 6 to 18 months, which was then followed by 6 months off drug. Points from the study as a whole: Scalp sequencing captures resident alphabeta T cells of normal skin too. Elevated clonality characterized lesional scalp relative to normal scalp, particularly in alopecia totalis/universalis. Tofacitinib significantly reduced both scalp clonality and expanded CD8+ clones among the top 100.

This CDR3 is built from 13 residues. Germline V gene sequence: CDR1 MNHNY, CDR2 SVGAGI (reference sequence). Germline trimming cut 9 bases from V and 2 bases from J; bases unmatched to any gene: 4. Treatment described: oral pan-JAK inhibitor, 5-10 mg twice daily. It was cDNA, reverse transcribed from extracted RNA, that served as the sequencing template. Sequenced by immunoSEQ multiplex PCR; TCRdb stores in-frame clones only, minus some. The sample has approximately 160,000 clones; about 60% are singletons. This clone was observed a handful of times. Its antigen is currently unknown. The sequenced sample was CD4+ T cells sorted from blood, obtained at week 24, from a patient treated with tofacitinib. The sequence was collected from a human donor with alopecia areata. The chain has TRBV6-6 and TRBJ2-1; 7 bases are a match to TRBD1. The CDR3 loop reads CASRQGAYNEQFF. The CDR3 DNA reads TGTGCCAGTCGACAGGGAGCCTACAATGAGCAGTTCTTC.